Presented here are 12 T cell receptor beta chains from one specimen sequenced in a study of cytomegalovirus exposure and HLA in healthy donors. It was with 60 Vbeta and 13 Jbeta primers that the PCR ran. Clones were read by immunoSEQ multiplex PCR, and TCRdb kept only the in-frame ones, dropping some. The sample has over 100,000 clones, over 70% seen once. Sequencing input: PBMCs. Receptors were obtained from a woman aged 35 to 49 in good health and CMV-seropositive.

The V call is TRBV19, the J call TRBJ2-7; 8 nucleotides agree with TRBD2. V shed 10 bases and J 4 bases; nucleotides not matched to a gene: 15. The germline V gene encodes CDR1 LNHDA and CDR2 SQIVND (reference sequence). The CDR3 has 15 residues. The CDR3 DNA reads TGTGCCAATAACCCTCCCGGGGGGGCCATATACGAGCAGTACTTC. It specifies CANNPPGGAIYEQYF. Complete variable domain (other parts from reference TRBV19 and TRBJ2-7): DGGITQSPKYLFRKEGQNVTLSCEQNLNHDAMYWYRQDPGQGLRLIYYSQIVNDFQKGDIAEGYSVSREKKESFPLTVTSAQKNPTAFYLCANNPPGGAIYEQYFGPGTRLTVT.

This chain connects TRBV25-1 to TRBJ1-2; the D gene is possibly TRBD1 (5 bases). Germline CDR1 MGHDK, CDR2 SYGVNS. The CDR3 is 15 amino acids. Trimming left V 1 base short and J 3 bases short, with 12 bases between. CDR3 sequence (DNA): TGTGCCAGCAGTGAATCAGGACAATCCCACTATGGCTACACCTTC. Translated, it gives CASSESGQSHYGYTF.

The gene calls are TRBV2 and TRBJ1-1; D is possibly TRBD1 (5 bases). Germline CDR1 and CDR2: SNHLY and FYNNEI. Trimming left V 6 bases short and J 6 bases short, with 11 bases between. The CDR3 totals 12 residues. The CDR3 spells CASREGMAEAFF. CDR3 coding DNA: TGTGCCAGCAGGGAGGGGATGGCTGAAGCTTTCTTT.

This clone was counted only a few times. The gene calls are TRBV28 and TRBJ2-6, with a weak D call TRBD1 (7 bases). Trimming removed 2 bases from V and 2 bases from J, with 19 bases in between. Germline V CDR1 and CDR2: MDHEN, SYDVKM. The CDR3 is 19 amino acids. The CDR3 region has the DNA TGTGCCAGCAGTTTACCCCTGTGGCCAGGGGGGCCTGGGGCCAACGTCCTGACTTTC. Its protein product is CASSLPLWPGGPGANVLTF.

The gene calls are TRBV4-2 and TRBJ1-2; no clear D gene. Germline values: CDR1 LGHNA, CDR2 YNFKEQ. V shed 0 bases and J shed 1 base, with 12 bases lying between them. The CDR3 covers 16 residues. CDR3 sequence (DNA): TGTGCCAGCAGCCAAGATGGGGAGGTCGGTAACTATGGCTACACCTTC. Its translation is CASSQDGEVGNYGYTF.

The chain has TRBV7-9 and TRBJ1-1; D is unresolved. Trimming shortened V by 8 bases and J by 0 bases, and 10 bases separated the two germline ends. Germline V gene data show CDR1 as SEHNR and CDR2 as FQNEAQ (reference sequence). The CDR3 runs to 13 residues. For the CDR3, the DNA is TGTGCCAGCTCCGCCCGAGTGAACACTGAAGCTTTCTTT. Translating it yields CASSARVNTEAFF.

The chain uses TRBV5-1 and TRBJ2-1; TRBD2 agrees at 14 bases. From germline, CDR1 is SGHRS and CDR2 YFSETQ. Losses at the gene ends were 3 bases for V and 3 bases for J; bases not matched to a gene: 2. This CDR3 is built from 16 residues. CDR3 amino acids: CASSWTSGGYYNEQFF. CDR3 coding DNA: TGCGCCAGCAGCTGGACTAGCGGGGGGTACTACAATGAGCAGTTCTTC.

The rearrangement uses TRBV6-5 and TRBJ2-7; TRBD1 agrees at 8 bases. Losses at the gene ends were 2 bases for V and 5 bases for J; bases not matched to a gene: 8. CDR3 size: 15 residues. Germline CDR1 MNHEY, CDR2 SVGAGI. The CDR3 loop reads CASSYQGAPPDEQYF. The CDR3 DNA follows: TGTGCCAGCAGTTACCAGGGGGCGCCGCCTGACGAGCAGTACTTC.

This sequence joins TRBV19 and TRBJ2-3, with a weak D call TRBD1 (7 bases). This CDR3 spans 16 amino acids. Germline values: CDR1 LNHDA, CDR2 SQIVND (reference sequence). V was cut by 1 base and J by 0 bases, with 11 bases left in between. For the CDR3, the DNA is TGTGCCAGTAGTATAGGGCAGGGGGGCAGCACAGATACGCAGTATTTT. This codes for CASSIGQGGSTDTQYF.

The chain uses TRBV7-2 and TRBJ2-7; 7 bases match TRBD2. The CDR3 is 15 residues long. Germline V gene sequence: CDR1 SGHTA, CDR2 FQGNSA. J was trimmed by 2 bases and V by 0 bases; bases with no gene match: 4. DNA of the CDR3: TGTGCCAGCAGCTTAGCAACGGGAGGTACCTACGAGCAGTACTTC. This gives the protein CASSLATGGTYEQYF.

The chain is built from TRBV19 and TRBJ1-2; 8 nucleotides match TRBD1. The CDR3 extends over 16 amino acids. The V gene end was trimmed by 7 bases and the J gene end by 3 bases; junction bases not matched to a gene: 13. CDR1 LNHDA and CDR2 SQIVND come from the germline V gene (reference sequence). The CDR3: CASIPGQGAPYYGYTF. CDR3 coding DNA: TGTGCCAGTATCCCGGGGCAGGGGGCTCCCTACTATGGCTACACCTTC.

V gene TRBV2 combines with J gene TRBJ2-3; possibly TRBD2 for D (5 bases). The CDR3 covers 15 residues. Per the germline V gene, CDR1 is SNHLY and CDR2 is FYNNEI. V was clipped by 2 bases and J by 0 bases, with 9 bases between them. CDR3 in amino acids: CASSERWTSTDTQYF. As DNA, the CDR3 is TGTGCCAGCAGTGAAAGGTGGACTAGCACAGATACGCAGTATTTT.